Each of the 28 T cell receptor beta chains below was sequenced from the same sample in a study of T cell changes during pregnancy in multiple sclerosis. The assay was immunoSEQ multiplex PCR, and TCRdb's table has in-frame clones only and misses some. The sample consists of about 81,000 clones, 80% to 95% of them appearing once. The sequencing used peripheral blood, collected in the third trimester of pregnancy. The receptors shown here come from a female donor in good health, enrolled as a control in a pregnancy study.

This chain joins TRBV2 and TRBJ2-7, with 8 bases aligning to TRBD2. Germline V lookup: CDR1 SNHLY, CDR2 FYNNEI. V shed 6 bases, J shed 6 bases, and the junction held 7 bases outside the gene matches. The CDR3 covers 13 residues. CDR3 sequence reads: CASRASGLPEQYF. The DNA for the CDR3 is TGTGCCAGCAGGGCTAGCGGGCTCCCCGAGCAGTACTTC.

The chain employs TRBV5-1 and TRBJ2-3, with D maybe TRBD1 (6 bases). The CDR3 has 16 amino acids. V shed 1 base and J shed 5 bases, with 17 bases lying between them. The germline gives CDR1 SGHRS, CDR2 YFSETQ. In DNA form, the CDR3 reads TGCGCCAGCAGCTTGCAGGGGCGGGCTGATGGAGATACGCAGTATTTT. This encodes CASSLQGRADGDTQYF.

The genes are TRBV6-1 and TRBJ2-7, with TRBD2 identical over 10 bases. Germline trimming cut 2 bases from V and 7 bases from J; bases unmatched to any gene: 5. Germline lookup yields CDR1 MNHNS and CDR2 SASEGT. The length of the CDR3 is 14 residues. The CDR3 protein is CASSESSGSGEQYF. In DNA form, the CDR3 reads TGTGCCAGCAGTGAATCTAGCGGGAGTGGTGAGCAGTACTTC.

The gene calls are TRBV6-6 and TRBJ1-3; tentative D call: TRBD1 (5 bases). Trimming took off 0 bases at V and 1 base at J, with 10 bases between the two ends. Germline V CDR1 and CDR2: MNHNY, SVGAGI (reference sequence). The CDR3 consists of 16 residues. CDR3: CASSYSPTVSGNTIYF. CDR3 sequence (DNA): TGTGCCAGCAGTTACTCGCCGACAGTTTCTGGAAACACCATATATTTT.

The chain links TRBV7-9 to TRBJ2-7; the D is unclear. V lost 5 bases and J 3 bases, leaving 5 bases between the germline ends. The V gene's germline CDR1 is SEHNR and CDR2 FQNEAQ (reference sequence). This CDR3 is built from 11 residues. The CDR3 DNA is TGTGCCAGCAGCCCTAACTACGAGCAGTACTTC. Its protein is CASSPNYEQYF.

The genes are TRBV5-6 and TRBJ1-1; 7 bases agree with TRBD1. Germline V CDR1 and CDR2: SGHDT, YYEEEE. CDR3 length: 15 residues. J gave up 1 base and V 2 bases, and 5 bases lay outside the gene matches. The CDR3 protein is CASSFQGQRNTEAFF. DNA for the CDR3: TGTGCCAGCAGCTTTCAGGGACAGAGGAACACTGAAGCTTTCTTT.

V and J are TRBV7-9 and TRBJ1-2, with 7 bases matching TRBD1. Losses at the gene ends were 1 base for V and 6 bases for J; bases not matched to a gene: 5. Germline V gene sequence: CDR1 SEHNR, CDR2 FQNEAQ (reference sequence). This CDR3 has 14 residues. The CDR3 sequence: CASSLESGGNGYTF. The CDR3 DNA is TGTGCCAGCAGCTTAGAATCAGGGGGTAATGGCTACACCTTC.

The chain couples TRBV9 to TRBJ2-7; a weak D match, TRBD1 (5 bases). The CDR3 sequence is 15 residues long. The germline V and J ends were trimmed by 4 bases and 2 bases, with 16 bases remaining between them. Germline CDR1 SGDLS, CDR2 YYNGEE. CDR3 amino acids: CASSRTPTVAYEQYF. CDR3 bases: TGTGCCAGCAGCCGGACCCCGACAGTCGCCTACGAGCAGTACTTC.

This rearrangement joins TRBV28 to TRBJ1-5; D may be TRBD1 (6 bases). This CDR3 contains 17 residues. The germline V gene encodes CDR1 MDHEN and CDR2 SYDVKM. With 6 bases removed from V and 0 bases from J, the gap between germline ends came to 18 bases. The DNA for the CDR3 is TGTGCCAGCAGACTTCGCGGACAGACATATAGCAATCAGCCCCAGCATTTT. It specifies CASRLRGQTYSNQPQHF.

The chain recombines TRBV6-5 with TRBJ1-1, with D possibly matching TRBD1 (5 bases). Germline V gene sequence: CDR1 MNHEY, CDR2 SVGAGI. This CDR3 contains 15 residues. Trimming left V 5 bases short and J 8 bases short, with 21 bases between. The CDR3 coding sequence is TGTGCCAGCAGTAACTGGGGCGTTTCCGGAGGGGAAGCTTTCTTT. Translated, it gives CASSNWGVSGGEAFF.

CDR3: CASSFEGWTYEQYF. The CDR3 DNA sequence: TGTGCCAGCAGTTTCGAGGGTTGGACCTACGAGCAGTACTTC. V and J are TRBV28 and TRBJ2-7, with a possible D match to TRBD2 (5 bases). CDR1 and CDR2 from the germline V gene are MDHEN and SYDVKM. V was shortened by 3 bases and J by 2 bases, with 11 bases between the two germline ends. The CDR3 contains 14 residues.

The gene calls are TRBV5-1 and TRBJ2-7; tentatively, D is TRBD1 (6 bases). This CDR3 has 15 amino acids. Trimming removed 0 bases from V and 0 bases from J, with 10 bases in between. CDR1 and CDR2 from the germline V gene are SGHRS and YFSETQ. The CDR3 nucleotides are TGCGCCAGCAGCTTGGGGACAGCGAGCTCCTACGAGCAGTACTTC. This translates into CASSLGTASSYEQYF. The full variable domain, in which reference TRBV5-1 and TRBJ2-7 provide the parts outside the CDR3, is KAGVTQTPRYLIKTRGQQVTLSCSPISGHRSVSWYQQTPGQGLQFLFEYFSETQRNKGNFPGRFSGRQFSNSRSEMNVSTLELGDSALYLCASSLGTASSYEQYFGPGTRLTVT.

J is TRBJ1-2 and V is TRBV6-6, with 7 bases aligning to TRBD1. Trimming removed 6 bases from V and 3 bases from J; junction bases left unmatched: 10. The germline V gene encodes CDR1 MNHNY and CDR2 SVGAGI (reference sequence). The CDR3 loop spans 15 amino acids. This CDR3 is CASSYQGGTYYGYTF. CDR3 nucleotide sequence: TGTGCCAGCAGCTACCAGGGGGGAACTTACTATGGCTACACCTTC.

This chain joins TRBV2 and TRBJ2-7, with TRBD2 matching over 7 bases. The CDR3 covers 12 residues. The V gene end was trimmed by 3 bases and the J gene end by 7 bases; junction bases not matched to a gene: 3. Per the germline V gene, CDR1 is SNHLY and CDR2 is FYNNEI. The CDR3: CASSEGGYEQYF. The CDR3 bases are TGTGCCAGCAGTGAGGGGGGGTATGAGCAGTACTTC.

The chain links TRBV5-1 to TRBJ2-5; no definite D call. The CDR3 is made up of 11 amino acids. Trimming shortened V by 1 base and J by 5 bases, and 3 bases separated the two germline ends. Germline lookup yields CDR1 SGHRS and CDR2 YFSETQ. CDR3 DNA: TGCGCCAGCAGCTTGCTGGAGACCCAGTACTTC. It encodes CASSLLETQYF.

This chain uses TRBV6-1 with TRBJ1-1; possible D gene TRBD1, 5 bases. CDR3 length: 11 amino acids. CDR1 and CDR2 from the germline V gene are MNHNS and SASEGT. V dropped 7 bases and J dropped 5 bases, with 8 bases sitting between them. As DNA, the CDR3 is TGTGCCAGCAATGGGGGGACTGAAGCTTTCTTT. Protein: CASNGGTEAFF.

V and J are TRBV18 and TRBJ1-2; D is unresolved. Germline V gives CDR1 KGHSH, CDR2 LQKENI. The V gene lost 6 bases and the J gene lost 6 bases, with 11 bases spanning the gap. There are 12 residues in the CDR3. Here the CDR3 reads CASSPRQDGYTF. In DNA, the CDR3 is TGTGCCAGCTCCCCAAGGCAGGATGGCTACACCTTC. Based on the CDR3 plus reference TRBV18 and TRBJ1-2, the full variable domain is NAGVMQNPRHLVRRRGQEARLRCSPMKGHSHVYWYRQLPEEGLKFMVYLQKENIIDESGMPKERFSAEFPKEGPSILRIQQVVRGDSAAYFCASSPRQDGYTFGSGTRLTVV.

This chain joins TRBV28 and TRBJ1-4; 7 bases map to TRBD1. V dropped 6 bases and J dropped 4; count of bases not matched to a gene: 2. The CDR3 length is 13 residues. Germline CDR1 and CDR2: MDHEN and SYDVKM. The CDR3 region is CASRGQINEKLFF. The CDR3 DNA sequence: TGTGCCAGCAGGGGACAGATTAATGAAAAACTGTTTTTT.

The CDR3 here is CASSGGGMAISEQYF. The CDR3 nucleotides read TGTGCCAGTAGCGGTGGGGGGATGGCTATATCAGAGCAGTACTTC. The chain combines TRBV19 with TRBJ2-7, with a possible D match to TRBD2 (6 bases). The CDR3 extends over 15 amino acids. CDR1 is LNHDA, CDR2 SQIVND, per germline (reference sequence). The germline V and J ends were trimmed by 6 bases and 7 bases, with 22 bases remaining between them.

The CDR3 bases are TGTGCCAGCAGTGCCAGGACTAGCGGGAGGGCGGAGCAGTATTTT. Encoded protein: CASSARTSGRAEQYF. The chain couples TRBV6-4 to TRBJ2-3; 15 bases are shared with TRBD2. CDR3 length: 15 amino acids. Trimming at V came to 4 bases and at J to 11 bases, leaving 7 bases not matched to a gene. Germline assignment: CDR1 MRHNA and CDR2 SNTAGT.

CDR3 amino acids: CASSQDRVAENEQFF. The DNA for the CDR3 is TGTGCCAGCAGCCAAGATCGGGTAGCGGAGAATGAGCAGTTCTTC. The chain uses TRBV14 and TRBJ2-1; a weak D match, TRBD2 (6 bases). The germline V gene has CDR1 SGHDN and CDR2 FVKESK. The CDR3 covers 15 residues. Between the trimmed V and J ends, which lost 0 bases and 7 bases, there was a span of 13 bases. Based on the CDR3 plus reference TRBV14 and TRBJ2-1, the full variable domain is EAGVTQFPSHSVIEKGQTVTLRCDPISGHDNLYWYRRVMGKEIKFLLHFVKESKQDESGMPNNRFLAERTGGTYSTLKVQPAELEDSGVYFCASSQDRVAENEQFFGPGTRLTVL.

The chain uses TRBV7-9 and TRBJ1-5; a possible D gene is TRBD1 (6 bases). Germline-derived CDR1 and CDR2 are SEHNR and FQNEAQ (reference sequence). The CDR3 sequence is 18 residues long. Trimming removed 5 bases from V and 1 base from J, with 21 bases in between. CDR3 sequence: CASSPFDGGPGSNQPQHF. DNA of the CDR3: TGTGCCAGCAGCCCTTTCGACGGGGGGCCCGGGAGCAATCAGCCCCAGCATTTT.

The chain couples TRBV9 to TRBJ2-7, with D perhaps TRBD2 (6 bases). Trimming removed 0 bases at V and 2 bases at J, with 9 bases between. Germline V gene lookup returns CDR1 SGDLS and CDR2 YYNGEE. The CDR3 runs 14 residues. The CDR3 region is CASSVESSAYEQYF. Written as DNA, the CDR3 is TGTGCCAGCAGCGTAGAGTCTAGCGCCTACGAGCAGTACTTC.

This chain joins TRBV15 and TRBJ1-3; the D gene is possibly TRBD1 (6 bases). Between the trimmed V and J ends, which lost 5 bases and 5 bases, there was a span of 16 bases. Germline V gene data show CDR1 as LNHNV and CDR2 as YYDKDF (reference sequence). CDR3 length: 15 amino acids. In DNA form, the CDR3 reads TGTGCCACCAGCCAAGGGAGGGGGGTCAGAAACACCATATATTTT. It translates to CATSQGRGVRNTIYF. Using reference TRBV15 and TRBJ1-3 for the parts outside the CDR3, the full variable domain is DAMVIQNPRYQVTQFGKPVTLSCSQTLNHNVMYWYQQKSSQAPKLLFHYYDKDFNNEADTPDNFQSRRPNTSFCFLDIRSPGLGDTAMYLCATSQGRGVRNTIYFGEGSWLTVV.

The chain carries TRBV25-1 and TRBJ1-3; no definite D call. The CDR3 contains 18 residues. V shed 3 bases and J shed 0 bases, with 18 bases lying between them. The germline CDR1 and CDR2 sequences are MGHDK and SYGVNS. The DNA for the CDR3 is TGTGCCAGCAGTGACGAATCGGGAAGGGCCCGCTCTGGAAACACCATATATTTT. Protein: CASSDESGRARSGNTIYF.

This chain uses TRBV7-2 with TRBJ2-7; D is uncertain. The CDR3 is 11 residues long. Trimming removed 5 bases from V and 3 bases from J, with 5 bases in between. Germline-derived CDR1 and CDR2 are SGHTA and FQGNSA. The CDR3 spells CASSPHYEQYF. The CDR3 nucleotides are TGTGCCAGCAGCCCCCACTACGAGCAGTACTTC.

This chain links TRBV5-1 with TRBJ1-1; 7 bases fit TRBD1. The CDR3 is 14 amino acids. CDR1 SGHRS and CDR2 YFSETQ come from the germline V gene. Trimming took 4 bases from V and 3 from J; bases not matched to a gene: 6. CDR3 sequence (DNA): TGCGCCAGCAGCCAAGGGGGCTTCGACACTGAAGCTTTCTTT. Translated, it gives CASSQGGFDTEAFF.

The chain recombines TRBV9 with TRBJ2-3, with 12 bases lining up with TRBD2. V was pared by 3 bases and J by 8 bases, with 7 bases of the junction left unmatched. Germline values: CDR1 SGDLS, CDR2 YYNGEE. This CDR3 contains 15 residues. Here the CDR3 DNA reads TGTGCCAGCAGCGGGGGACTAGCGGGCGGTGGTACGCAGTATTTT. Its translation is CASSGGLAGGGTQYF.